This entry features one T cell receptor (beta chain) sequence. This sample is part of a study of T cell responses to AZD1222 COVID-19 vaccine. Trimming stripped 6 bases from V and 7 bases from J, with 7 bases between. The germline gives CDR1 MNHEY, CDR2 SMNVEV (reference sequence). The CDR3 has 11 amino acids. TCRdb keeps only in-frame clones here, not all; method: immunoSEQ multiplex PCR. The top ten clones hold 1.5% to 2% of a sample with some 130,000 clones, roughly 90% of them seen once. The clonotype comes from an adult in good health. Sequencing used peripheral blood, obtained on day 0 of AZD1222 vaccination. This chain uses TRBV27 with TRBJ2-4, with D possibly matching TRBD2 (5 bases). CDR3 sequence (DNA): TGTGCCAGCAGGAGGACTAACATTCAGTACTTC. The encoded protein is CASRRTNIQYF.